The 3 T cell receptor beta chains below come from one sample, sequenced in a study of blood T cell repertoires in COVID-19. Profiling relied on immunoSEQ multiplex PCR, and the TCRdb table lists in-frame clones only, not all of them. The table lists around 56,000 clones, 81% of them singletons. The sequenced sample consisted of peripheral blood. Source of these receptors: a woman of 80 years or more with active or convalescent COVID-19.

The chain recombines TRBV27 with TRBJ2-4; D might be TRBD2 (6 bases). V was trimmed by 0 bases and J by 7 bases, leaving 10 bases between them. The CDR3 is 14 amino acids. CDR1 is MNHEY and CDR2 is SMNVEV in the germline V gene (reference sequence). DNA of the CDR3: TGTGCCAGCAGTTTATCTGGGAGGCCGAACATTCAGTACTTC. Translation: CASSLSGRPNIQYF.

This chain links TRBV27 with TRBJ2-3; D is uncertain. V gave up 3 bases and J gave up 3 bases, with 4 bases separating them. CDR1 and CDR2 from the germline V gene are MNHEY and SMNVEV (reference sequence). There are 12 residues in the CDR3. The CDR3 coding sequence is TGTGCCAGCAGTTTTAGAACAGATACGCAGTATTTT. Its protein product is CASSFRTDTQYF.

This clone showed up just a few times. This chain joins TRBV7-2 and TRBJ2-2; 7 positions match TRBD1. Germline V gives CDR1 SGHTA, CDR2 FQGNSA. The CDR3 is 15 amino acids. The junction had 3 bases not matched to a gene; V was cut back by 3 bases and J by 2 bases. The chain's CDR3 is CASSFNRGNTGELFF. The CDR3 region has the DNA TGTGCCAGCAGCTTCAACAGGGGTAACACCGGGGAGCTGTTTTTT.